The present T cell receptor (beta chain) was sequenced within a study of cytomegalovirus exposure and HLA in healthy donors. Study in general: An early data release held approximately 85 million unique TCRs from HLA-typed donors. The study, taken as a whole, reports: Being indistinguishable, some V segments were excluded, TRBV6-2 and TRBV6-3 among them. According to the study, some 160 TCR beta chains were cytomegalovirus-associated. It was confirmed in vitro that three of the CMV-associated chains were specific for CMV antigens.

The CDR3 length is 17 residues. Germline V gene sequence: CDR1 PRHDT, CDR2 FYEKMQ (reference sequence). V lost 2 bases, J lost 5 bases, and 10 bases stayed unmatched. It was with 60 Vbeta and 13 Jbeta primers that the PCR ran. TCRdb's table, derived via immunoSEQ multiplex PCR, lists solely in-frame clones and lacks some. Of approximately 190,000 clones in the sample, about nine tenths were seen once. As regards this clone: Its cognate antigen is unknown.

The receptor was derived from a man aged 25-45 years in good health and CMV-seronegative. Sequenced material: PBMCs. This chain joins TRBV13 and TRBJ2-3; 10 bases are shared with TRBD2. The CDR3 here is CASSLTSGTREGDTQYF. As DNA, the CDR3 is TGTGCCAGCAGCTTAACTAGCGGGACCCGTGAGGGAGATACGCAGTATTTT.